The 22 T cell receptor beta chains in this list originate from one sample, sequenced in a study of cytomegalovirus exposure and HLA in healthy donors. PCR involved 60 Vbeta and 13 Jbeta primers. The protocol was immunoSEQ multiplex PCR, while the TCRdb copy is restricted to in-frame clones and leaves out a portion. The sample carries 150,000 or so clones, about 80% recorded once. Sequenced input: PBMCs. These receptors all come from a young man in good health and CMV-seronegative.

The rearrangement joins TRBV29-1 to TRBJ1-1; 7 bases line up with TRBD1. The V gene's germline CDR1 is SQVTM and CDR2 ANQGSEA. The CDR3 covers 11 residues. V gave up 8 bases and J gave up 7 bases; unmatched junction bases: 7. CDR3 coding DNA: TGCAGCACCTACCGGGACAGTGAAGCTTTCTTT. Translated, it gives CSTYRDSEAFF.

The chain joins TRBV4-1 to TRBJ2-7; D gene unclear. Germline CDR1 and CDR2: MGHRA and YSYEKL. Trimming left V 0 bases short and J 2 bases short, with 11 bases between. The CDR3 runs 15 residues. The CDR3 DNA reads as TGCGCCAGCAGCCAAGATCCTGTAAATACCTACGAGCAGTACTTC. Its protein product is CASSQDPVNTYEQYF.

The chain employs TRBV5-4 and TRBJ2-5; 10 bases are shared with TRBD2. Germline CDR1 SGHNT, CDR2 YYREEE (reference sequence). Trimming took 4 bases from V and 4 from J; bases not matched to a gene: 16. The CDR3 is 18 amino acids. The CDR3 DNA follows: TGTGCCAGCAGCAACCGGAGGCTAGCGGGAGTCGGGCGAGAGACCCAGTACTTC. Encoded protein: CASSNRRLAGVGRETQYF. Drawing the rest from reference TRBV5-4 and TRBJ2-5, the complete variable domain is ETGVTQSPTHLIKTRGQQVTLRCSSQSGHNTVSWYQQALGQGPQFIFQYYREEENGRGNFPPRFSGLQFPNYSSELNVNALELDDSALYLCASSNRRLAGVGRETQYFGPGTRLLVL.

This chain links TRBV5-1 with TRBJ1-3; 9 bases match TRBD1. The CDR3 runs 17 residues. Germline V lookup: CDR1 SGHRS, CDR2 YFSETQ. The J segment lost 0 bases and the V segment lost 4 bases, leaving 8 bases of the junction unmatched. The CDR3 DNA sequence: TGCGCCAGCAGCCGACGGACAGGGGACTCCTCTGGAAACACCATATATTTT. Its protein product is CASSRRTGDSSGNTIYF.

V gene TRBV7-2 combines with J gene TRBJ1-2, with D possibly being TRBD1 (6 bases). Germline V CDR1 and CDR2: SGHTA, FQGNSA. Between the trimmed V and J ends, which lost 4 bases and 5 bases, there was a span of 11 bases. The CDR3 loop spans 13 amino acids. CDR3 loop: CASSSTGQYGYTF. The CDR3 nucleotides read TGTGCCAGCAGCTCGACAGGACAATATGGCTACACCTTC. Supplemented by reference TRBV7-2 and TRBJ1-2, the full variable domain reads GAGVSQSPSNKVTEKGKDVELRCDPISGHTALYWYRQSLGQGLEFLIYFQGNSAPDKSGLPSDRFSAERTGGSVSTLTIQRTQQEDSAVYLCASSSTGQYGYTFGSGTRLTVV.

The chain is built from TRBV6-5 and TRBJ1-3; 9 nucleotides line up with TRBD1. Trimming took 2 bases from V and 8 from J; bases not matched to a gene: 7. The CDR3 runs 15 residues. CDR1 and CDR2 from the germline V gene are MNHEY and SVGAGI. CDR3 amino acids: CASSYGGQGGHTIYF. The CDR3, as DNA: TGTGCCAGCAGTTACGGGGGACAGGGCGGACACACCATATATTTT.

In nucleotides, the CDR3 is TGTGCCTGGAGTGTACGACAGGGCCCCTACGAGCAGTACTTC. It is translated as CAWSVRQGPYEQYF. The chain is built from TRBV30 and TRBJ2-7; TRBD1 aligns across 7 bases. Germline CDR1 and CDR2: GTSNPN and SVGIG (reference sequence). Trimming at V came to 0 bases and at J to 2 bases, leaving 4 bases not matched to a gene. This CDR3 comprises 14 residues.

DNA for the CDR3: TGTGCCAGCTCACCCGGCGGTGGCTGGCGGTCACCCCTCCACTTT. Translating gives CASSPGGGWRSPLHF. J is TRBJ1-6 and V is TRBV18; D not certain. There are 15 residues in the CDR3. Germline V gene data show CDR1 as KGHSH and CDR2 as LQKENI. Trimming left V 3 bases short and J 10 bases short, with 16 bases between.

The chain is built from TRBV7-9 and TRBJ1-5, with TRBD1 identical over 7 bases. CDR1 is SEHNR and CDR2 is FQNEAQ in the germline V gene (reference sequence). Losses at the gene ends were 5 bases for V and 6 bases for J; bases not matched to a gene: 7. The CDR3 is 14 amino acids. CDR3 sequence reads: CASSLTGAVQPQHF. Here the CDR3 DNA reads TGTGCCAGCAGCCTAACAGGGGCGGTTCAGCCCCAGCATTTT.

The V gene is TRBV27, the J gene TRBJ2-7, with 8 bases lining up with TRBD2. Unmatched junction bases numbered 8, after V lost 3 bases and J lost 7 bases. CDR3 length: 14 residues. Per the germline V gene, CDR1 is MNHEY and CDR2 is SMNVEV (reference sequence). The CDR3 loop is CASSLVGGAREQYF. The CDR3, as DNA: TGTGCCAGCAGTTTGGTCGGGGGGGCACGAGAGCAGTACTTC.

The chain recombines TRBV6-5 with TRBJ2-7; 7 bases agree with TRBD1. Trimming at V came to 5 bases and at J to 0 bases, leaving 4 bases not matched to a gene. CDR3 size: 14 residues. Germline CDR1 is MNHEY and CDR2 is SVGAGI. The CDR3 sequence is CASSTRQGSYEQYF. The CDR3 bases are TGTGCCAGCAGTACCCGACAGGGCTCCTACGAGCAGTACTTC.

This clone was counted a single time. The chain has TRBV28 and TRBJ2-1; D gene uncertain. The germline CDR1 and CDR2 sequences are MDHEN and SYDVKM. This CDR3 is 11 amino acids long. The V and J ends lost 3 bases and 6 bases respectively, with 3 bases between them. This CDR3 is CASSLANEQFF. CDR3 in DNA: TGTGCCAGCAGTTTGGCCAATGAGCAGTTCTTC.

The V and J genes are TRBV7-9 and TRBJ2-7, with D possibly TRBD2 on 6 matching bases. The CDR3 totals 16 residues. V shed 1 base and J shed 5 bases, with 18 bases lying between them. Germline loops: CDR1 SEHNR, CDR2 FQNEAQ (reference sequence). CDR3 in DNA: TGTGCCAGCAGCTTAGGGGACTCGATAAGGGGCAACGAGCAGTACTTC. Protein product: CASSLGDSIRGNEQYF.

The CDR3 DNA is TGTGCCTGGATACAGGGGGCTGGCACTGAAGCTTTCTTT. The encoded protein is CAWIQGAGTEAFF. V gene TRBV30 combines with J gene TRBJ1-1; 9 bases line up with TRBD1. CDR1 and CDR2 from the germline V gene are GTSNPN and SVGIG (reference sequence). J was trimmed by 4 bases and V by 4 bases; bases with no gene match: 4. The CDR3 extends over 13 amino acids.

As DNA, the CDR3 is TGTGCCAGTAGTACCTGGACAGGGGATGGGACTGAAGCTTTCTTT. Protein sequence: CASSTWTGDGTEAFF. The chain couples TRBV19 to TRBJ1-1, with TRBD1 matching 9 bases. The CDR3 runs to 15 residues. The V gene end was trimmed by 4 bases and the J gene end by 5 bases; junction bases not matched to a gene: 8. The germline CDR1 and CDR2 sequences are LNHDA and SQIVND (reference sequence).

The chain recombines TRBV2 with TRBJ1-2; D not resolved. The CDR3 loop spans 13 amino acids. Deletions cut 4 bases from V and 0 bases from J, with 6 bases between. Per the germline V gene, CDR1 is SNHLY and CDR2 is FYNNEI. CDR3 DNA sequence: TGTGCCAGCAGTGCTCCAGCTAACTATGGCTACACCTTC. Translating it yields CASSAPANYGYTF.

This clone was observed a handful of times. CDR3 in DNA: TGTGCCAGCAGTTACTTGGACAGGGGAAAGTCACCCCTCCACTTT. Translation gives CASSYLDRGKSPLHF. J is TRBJ1-6 and V is TRBV6-5, with 9 positions matching TRBD1. Trimming took 1 base from V and 10 from J; bases not matched to a gene: 5. CDR3 length: 15 residues. Germline CDR1 MNHEY, CDR2 SVGAGI.

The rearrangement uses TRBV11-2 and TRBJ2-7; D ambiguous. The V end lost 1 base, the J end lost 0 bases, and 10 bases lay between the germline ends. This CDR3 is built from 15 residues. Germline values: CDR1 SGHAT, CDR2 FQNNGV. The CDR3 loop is CASSLVQVSSYEQYF. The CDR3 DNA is TGTGCCAGCAGCTTAGTCCAGGTGAGCTCCTACGAGCAGTACTTC.

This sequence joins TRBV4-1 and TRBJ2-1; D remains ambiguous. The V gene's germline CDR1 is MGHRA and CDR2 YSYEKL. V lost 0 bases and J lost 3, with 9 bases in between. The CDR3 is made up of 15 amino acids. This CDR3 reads CASSQDPADYNEQFF. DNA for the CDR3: TGCGCCAGCAGCCAAGACCCTGCGGACTACAATGAGCAGTTCTTC.

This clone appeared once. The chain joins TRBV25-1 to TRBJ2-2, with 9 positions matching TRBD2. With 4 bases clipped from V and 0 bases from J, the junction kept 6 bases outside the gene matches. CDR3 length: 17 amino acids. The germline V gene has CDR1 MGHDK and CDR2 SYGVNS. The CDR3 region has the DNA TGTGCCAGCAGTGGGGGGACTAGCACTGCGAACACCGGGGAGCTGTTTTTT. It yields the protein CASSGGTSTANTGELFF.

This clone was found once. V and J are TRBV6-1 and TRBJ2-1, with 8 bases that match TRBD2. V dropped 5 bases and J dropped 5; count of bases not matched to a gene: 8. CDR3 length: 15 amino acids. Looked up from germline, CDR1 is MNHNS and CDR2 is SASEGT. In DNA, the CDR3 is TGTGCCAGCAGTTGGGTTAGCGGGGCCAACAATGAGCAGTTCTTC. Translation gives CASSWVSGANNEQFF.

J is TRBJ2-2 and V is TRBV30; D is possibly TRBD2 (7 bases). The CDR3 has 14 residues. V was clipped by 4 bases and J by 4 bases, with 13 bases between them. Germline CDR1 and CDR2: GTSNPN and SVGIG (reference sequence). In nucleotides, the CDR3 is TGTGCCTGGACCCGGGGGGCGGGCACCGGGGAGCTGTTTTTT. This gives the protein CAWTRGAGTGELFF.